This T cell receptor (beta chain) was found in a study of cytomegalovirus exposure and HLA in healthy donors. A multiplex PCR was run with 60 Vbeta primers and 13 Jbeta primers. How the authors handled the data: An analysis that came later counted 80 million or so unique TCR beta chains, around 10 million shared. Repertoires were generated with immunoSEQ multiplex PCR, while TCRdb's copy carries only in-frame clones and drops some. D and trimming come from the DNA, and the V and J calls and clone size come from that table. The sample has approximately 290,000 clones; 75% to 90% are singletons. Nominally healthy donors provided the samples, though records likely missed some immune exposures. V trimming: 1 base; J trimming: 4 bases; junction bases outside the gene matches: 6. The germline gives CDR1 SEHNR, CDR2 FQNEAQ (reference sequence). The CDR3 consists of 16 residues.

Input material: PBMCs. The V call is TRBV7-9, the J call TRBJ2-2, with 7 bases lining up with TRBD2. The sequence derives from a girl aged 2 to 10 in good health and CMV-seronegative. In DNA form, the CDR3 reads TGTGCCAGCAGCTTAGGCGGGGGATCGACCACCGGGGAGCTGTTTTTT. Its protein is CASSLGGGSTTGELFF.